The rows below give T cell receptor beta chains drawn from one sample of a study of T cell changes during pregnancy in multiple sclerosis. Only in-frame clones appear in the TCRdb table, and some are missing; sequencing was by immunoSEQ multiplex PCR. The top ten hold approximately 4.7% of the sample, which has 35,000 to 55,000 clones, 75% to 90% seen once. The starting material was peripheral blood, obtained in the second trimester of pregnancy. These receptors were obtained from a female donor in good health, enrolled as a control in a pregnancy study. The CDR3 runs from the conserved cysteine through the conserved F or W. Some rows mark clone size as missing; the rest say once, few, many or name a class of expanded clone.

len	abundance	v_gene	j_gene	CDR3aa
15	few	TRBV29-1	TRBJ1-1	CSVEYRDKVNTEAFF
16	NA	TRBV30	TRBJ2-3	CAWGRGLAGGGDTQYF
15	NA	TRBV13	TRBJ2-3	CASSGYRGSADTQYF
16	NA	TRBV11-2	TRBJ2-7	CASSLRGQASSYEQYF
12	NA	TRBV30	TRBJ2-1	CAWRSERDEQFF
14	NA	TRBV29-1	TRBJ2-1	CSVGGGYTSGEQFF
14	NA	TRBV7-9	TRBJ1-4	CASSQTGGGEKLFF
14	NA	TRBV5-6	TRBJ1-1	CASSLGNGVTEAFF
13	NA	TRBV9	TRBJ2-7	CASSVDRYYEQYF
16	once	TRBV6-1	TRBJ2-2	CASSEPSGRTVGELFF
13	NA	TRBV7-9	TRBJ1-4	CAKEDRGTEKLFF
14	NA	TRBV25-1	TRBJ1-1	CASSEQGGNTEAFF
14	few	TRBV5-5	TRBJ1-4	CASSDGTENEKLFF
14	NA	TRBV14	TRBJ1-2	CASSRNSGGRGYTF
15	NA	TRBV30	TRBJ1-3	CAWSSGRDSGNTIYF
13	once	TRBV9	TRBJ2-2	CASSVADTGELFF
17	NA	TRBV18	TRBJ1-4	CASSPSGQGVPNEKLFF
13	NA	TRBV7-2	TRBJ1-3	CASSFLQGDTIYF
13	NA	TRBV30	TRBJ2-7	CAWGSGIGHEQYF
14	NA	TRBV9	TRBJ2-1	CASSVGGGNNEQFF
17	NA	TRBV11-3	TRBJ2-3	CASSPGTSGGGTDTQYF
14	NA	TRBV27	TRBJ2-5	CASSSRGDQETQYF
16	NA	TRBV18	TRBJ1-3	CASSPLSLESGNTIYF
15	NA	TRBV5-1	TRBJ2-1	CASSLDPGIGLEQFF
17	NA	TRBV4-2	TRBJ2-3	CASSQGLLAGGEDTQYF
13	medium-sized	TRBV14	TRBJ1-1	CASSYLDRREAFF
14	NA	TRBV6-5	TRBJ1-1	CASSWDRGNTEAFF
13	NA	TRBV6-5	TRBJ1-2	CASSRDNFYGYTF
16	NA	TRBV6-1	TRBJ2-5	CASSGQGWEIGVTQYF
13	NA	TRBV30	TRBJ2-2	CAFYFFAGGELFF
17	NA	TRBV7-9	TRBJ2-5	CASSSLALAWVGETQYF
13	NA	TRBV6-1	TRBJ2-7	CASSTRDRDEQYF
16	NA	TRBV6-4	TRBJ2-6	CASSDLRGSGANVLTF
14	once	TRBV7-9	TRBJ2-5	CASSAQGRGETQYF
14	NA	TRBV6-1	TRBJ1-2	CASRGTGGNYGYTF
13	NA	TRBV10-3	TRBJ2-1	CAITGTSGNEQFF
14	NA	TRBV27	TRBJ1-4	CASSPSVTNEKLFF
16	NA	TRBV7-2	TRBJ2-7	CASSITGGRESYEQYF
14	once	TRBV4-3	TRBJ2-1	CASSQLPTSNEQFF